Sequencing of this TCR beta chain was carried out in a study of shared clonotypes between healthy human individuals. Study-wide points: Naive subsets, compared against memory subsets, generally had larger estimated richness values.

Every contributor of samples was a Caucasian grown-up residing in Nashville, Tennessee. Tens of thousands of T cell genomes (about 210 ng DNA) went into each sorted-subset replicate. The assay was immunoSEQ multiplex PCR, and TCRdb's table has in-frame clones only and misses some. The table has some 2.3 million clones, about 92% seen once. With respect to this clone: The target antigen is unknown.

CDR1 is SEHNR and CDR2 is FQNEAQ in the germline V gene (reference sequence). The CDR3 covers 14 residues. Trimming left V 5 bases short and J 4 bases short, with 13 bases between. The rearrangement joins TRBV7-9 to TRBJ2-3; perhaps D is TRBD1 or TRBD2 (5 bases each). Sequenced: naive CD4+ T cells from PBMCs. The subset denotes: CD45RA+ positively selected. The receptor comes from a man aged 18-30 years in good health. Some clones in this sample may be carry-over from other donors' samples. The DNA for the CDR3 is TGTGCCAGCAGCCCGACCGGGGCGGCAGATACGCAGTATTTT. Translated, it gives CASSPTGAADTQYF.